This TCR beta chain is from a study of cytotoxic CD8 clonotypes in ibrutinib-treated CLL. Germline CDR1 is SGHTA and CDR2 is FQGTGA. The CDR3 contains 14 residues. V was pared by 5 bases and J by 4 bases, with 14 bases between. About this clone itself: Its matching antigen is unknown.

TCRdb's copy holds only in-frame clones and misses some; the assay was immunoSEQ multiplex PCR. The table records roughly 150,000 clones, around nine tenths of them present only once. Findings and limits, study-wide: Few clonotypes were public, and these shrank or held steady under treatment. Higher clonality was seen at ibrutinib response and a return toward baseline at progression. Baseline-level clonality went beyond age-matched healthy donors and moved in step with circulating CD8+ T-cell counts.

The sample was PBMCs, taken at disease progression, from a patient treated with ibrutinib. The sequence was obtained from a human donor with chronic lymphocytic leukemia. The chain uses TRBV7-3 and TRBJ2-5; no clear D gene. CDR3 loop: CASSPQGIRETQYF. Written as DNA, the CDR3 is TGTGCCAGCAGCCCCCAAGGAATTCGAGAGACCCAGTACTTC.